What follows describes a single T cell receptor (beta chain). Its target is unknown. This specimen belongs to a study of vaccination effects on CD4 cells after COVID-19. About the study: Samples were taken post-vaccine, and their median timing was 72 days after the second dose.

Cultured cells yielded isolated CD4+ T cells after less than 11 days. It was between March and December 2020 that the person had a SARS-CoV-2 infection confirmed by PCR. Participants were vaccinated with two doses of either the BNT162b2 or mRNA-1273 vaccine. The table came from immunoSEQ multiplex PCR; TCRdb's copy has only in-frame clones and leaves some out. The data contain 30,000 to 35,000 clones, roughly four fifths of them singletons. This CDR3 has 14 amino acids. The germline CDR1 and CDR2 sequences are SGDLS and YYNGEE. V shed 4 bases, J shed 1 base, and the junction held 3 bases outside the gene matches.

The J gene is TRBJ2-7, the V gene TRBV9, with 9 nucleotides matching TRBD1. This sample comprised CD4+ T cells from PBMCs cultured without peptide, obtained after COVID-19 vaccination. The TCR sequence derives from a human donor who had a prior SARS-CoV-2 infection. This chain's CDR3 is CASSIGQGSYEQYF. The CDR3 bases are TGTGCCAGCAGCATAGGACAGGGGTCCTACGAGCAGTACTTC.